This TCR beta chain is from a study of cytomegalovirus exposure and HLA in healthy donors. Study-level results: In vitro assays verified that three CMV-associated chains recognized CMV antigens specifically.

Concerning this clone: Its matching antigen is unknown.

The CDR3 sequence is 15 residues long. CDR1 is SGHRS and CDR2 is YFSETQ in the germline V gene. The ends lost 0 bases at V and 8 bases at J; junction bases unmatched: 5. Here immunoSEQ multiplex PCR was the method, and the copy in TCRdb shows in-frame clones only, minus some. Here the sample spans about 140,000 clones, around 88% being singletons. The chain links TRBV5-1 to TRBJ1-2; 12 bases fit TRBD1. Input material: PBMCs. This receptor was obtained from a woman aged 18-29 years in good health and CMV-seropositive. Written as DNA, the CDR3 is TGCGCCAGCAGCTTGGAGGGACAGGGGGCGAAAGGCTACACCTTC. As protein: CASSLEGQGAKGYTF.